The rows below give T cell receptor beta chains drawn from one sample of a study of T cell repertoires in cytomegalovirus infection. No antigen has been identified for these receptors. Via MiXCR, TCRdb re-called the reads, giving one row per CDR3 protein. The repertoire holds tens of thousands of distinct CDR3 sequences, with around half as singletons. The sequencing used CD8+ T cells from cultured PBMCs, collected from culture after CMV antigen stimulation. Every receptor here comes from a human donor in good health (CMV status not recorded). Some clones in this sample may be carry-over from other donors' samples. Both conserved end residues are part of each CDR3. A D gene is named only where the DNA matches it firmly. Rows give clone size only sometimes, using once, few, many, or a class for an expanded clone.

d_call	j_call	v_call	clone_size	cdr3_nt	cdr3_aa
NA	TRBJ1-1	TRBV29-1	NA	TGCAGCGTTTCCCGGGTCGGGGACACTGAAGCTTTCTTT	CSVSRVGDTEAFF
NA	TRBJ1-3	TRBV7-8	few	TGTGCCAGCAGCCCTCTAGGGAGGGTAGGTGGAAACACCATATATTTT	CASSPLGRVGGNTIYF
NA	TRBJ2-1	TRBV6-8	NA	TGTGCCAGCAGTTACCCCCGCGGTCAAGATTACAATGAGCAGTTCTTC	CASSYPRGQDYNEQFF
NA	TRBJ2-1	TRBV7-6	NA	TGTGCCAGCAGCTTAGAGGTGGGGAATGAGCAGTTCTTC	CASSLEVGNEQFF
NA	TRBJ1-1	TRBV12-3/TRBV12-4	NA	TGTGCCAGCAGTTTCGAGGTCACTGAAGCTTTCTTT	CASSFEVTEAFF
NA	TRBJ2-7	TRBV27	once	TGTGCCAGCAGTTCAGGGGCTTGGGAGCAGTACTTC	CASSSGAWEQYF
TRBD2	TRBJ2-5	TRBV6-6	NA	TGTGCCAGCAGTCAGCTAGCGGGACTAGAGACCCAGTACTTC	CASSQLAGLETQYF
NA	TRBJ1-1	TRBV7-9	NA	TGTGCCAGCAGCTTCGGGGGCCGACTCAACACTGAAGCTTTCTTT	CASSFGGRLNTEAFF
NA	TRBJ2-2	TRBV11-2	NA	TGTGCCAGCAGCTTCGGGCTTCACACCGGGGAGCTGTTTTTT	CASSFGLHTGELFF
NA	TRBJ2-3	TRBV9	NA	TGTGCCAGCAGCGTAGAGGAATTCGGTCAGGGAACGCAGTATTTT	CASSVEEFGQGTQYF
NA	TRBJ2-5	TRBV7-6	few	TGTGCCAGCAGCTTGAGGCTAGAAGAGACCCAGTACTTC	CASSLRLEETQYF
TRBD2	TRBJ2-1	TRBV7-9	few	TGTGCCAGCAGCTTATCCGGGAGGGCCGGGTGGAATGAGCAGTTCTTC	CASSLSGRAGWNEQFF
NA	TRBJ2-7	TRBV12-3/TRBV12-4	few	TGTGCCAGCAGTCGAGCCGGGAGCTCCTACGAGCAGTACTTC	CASSRAGSSYEQYF
TRBD2	TRBJ2-1	TRBV7-3	once	TGTGCCAGCAGCTTAACGGGACTAGCGGGGTACAATGAGCAGTTCTTC	CASSLTGLAGYNEQFF
TRBD2	TRBJ2-1	TRBV11-2	NA	TGTGCCAGCAGCTCCGGACTAGCGTTGGAGAGGTTCTTC	CASSSGLALERFF
NA	TRBJ2-5	TRBV12-3/TRBV12-4	NA	TGTGCCAGCAACCGGGGAGTAGACCAAGAGACCCAGTACTTC	CASNRGVDQETQYF
TRBD1	TRBJ1-1	TRBV13	NA	TGTGCCAGCACCTTACAGGGGCTCACTGAAGCTTTCTTT	CASTLQGLTEAFF
TRBD2	TRBJ2-3	TRBV6-1	NA	TGTGCCAGCTCAAACGGGGCTAGCGGGAATTCAGATACGCAGTATTTT	CASSNGASGNSDTQYF